This TCR beta chain came from a study of OX40 agonist ivuxolimab in advanced cancers. TCRdb keeps only in-frame clones here, not all; method: immunoSEQ multiplex PCR. The data contain about 43,000 clones, around three quarters of them singletons. Looked up from germline, CDR1 is SEHNR and CDR2 is FQNEAQ (reference sequence). Trimming cost V 3 bases and J 0 bases; bases outside gene matches: 6. The CDR3 has 16 residues. The sequence derives from an adult with an advanced solid tumor such as melanoma, head and neck, liver or kidney cancer. Sequencing used CD4+ or CD8+ T cells sorted from blood, obtained in a trial of the OX40 agonist ivuxolimab. The chain couples TRBV7-9 to TRBJ1-2, with 8 positions matching TRBD1. Written as DNA, the CDR3 is TGTGCCAGCAGCTTGGCAGGGGGCTTATCTAACTATGGCTACACCTTC. Encoded protein: CASSLAGGLSNYGYTF.